This TCR beta chain was recorded in a study of T cell responses to AZD1222 COVID-19 vaccine. Here immunoSEQ multiplex PCR was the method, and the copy in TCRdb shows in-frame clones only, minus some. The sample yields around 190,000 clones, roughly 92% seen once. The CDR3 is made up of 14 amino acids. Germline CDR1 and CDR2: MGHDK and SYGVNS. V gave up 10 bases and J gave up 2 bases, with 15 bases separating them. The TCR comes from an adult in good health. The sequences come from peripheral blood, collected on day 0 of AZD1222 vaccination. The chain uses TRBV25-1 and TRBJ2-1; D remains ambiguous. The CDR3, as DNA: TGTGCCACCGAAACATTGTCGGCCTACAATGAGCAGTTCTTC. Protein product: CATETLSAYNEQFF.